This TCR beta chain derives from a study of blood T cells in healthy people across ages. Regarding the study as a whole: TCR beta diversity tracked closely with naive T cell percentage. Greater diversity and more naive CD4+ cells were seen in long-lived donors than in aged donors.

The CDR3 contains 15 residues. Trimming shortened V by 3 bases and J by 2 bases, and 11 bases separated the two germline ends. Germline V CDR1 and CDR2: SGHTA, FQGNSA. The sample providers were healthy Caucasian people from Russia, aged about 6 to 95. Notes on this clonotype: Its antigen is unknown.

Then a second PCR, running about 7 to 11 cycles, was carried out with a sample-barcoded 5' primer and a J-beta primer mix. Every individual sample yielded 2.5 million or more paired-end reads (each containing CDR3). A single record per CDR3 protein comes from TCRdb applying MiXCR to the 5' RACE reads. The table has 700,000 or so distinct CDR3 sequences, roughly 43% seen once; the top ten hold around 30%. The TCR was taken from a man older than 75 in good health. V usage is TRBV7-2 and J usage is TRBJ2-4; D is uncertain. The sequencing input was blood. The CDR3, as DNA: TGTGCCAGCAGCTTCGGCCGGGTTACCAAAAACATTCAGTACTTC. Its translation is CASSFGRVTKNIQYF. Complete variable domain (other parts from reference TRBV7-2 and TRBJ2-4): GAGVSQSPSNKVTEKGKDVELRCDPISGHTALYWYRQSLGQGLEFLIYFQGNSAPDKSGLPSDRFSAERTGGSVSTLTIQRTQQEDSAVYLCASSFGRVTKNIQYFGAGTRLSVL.